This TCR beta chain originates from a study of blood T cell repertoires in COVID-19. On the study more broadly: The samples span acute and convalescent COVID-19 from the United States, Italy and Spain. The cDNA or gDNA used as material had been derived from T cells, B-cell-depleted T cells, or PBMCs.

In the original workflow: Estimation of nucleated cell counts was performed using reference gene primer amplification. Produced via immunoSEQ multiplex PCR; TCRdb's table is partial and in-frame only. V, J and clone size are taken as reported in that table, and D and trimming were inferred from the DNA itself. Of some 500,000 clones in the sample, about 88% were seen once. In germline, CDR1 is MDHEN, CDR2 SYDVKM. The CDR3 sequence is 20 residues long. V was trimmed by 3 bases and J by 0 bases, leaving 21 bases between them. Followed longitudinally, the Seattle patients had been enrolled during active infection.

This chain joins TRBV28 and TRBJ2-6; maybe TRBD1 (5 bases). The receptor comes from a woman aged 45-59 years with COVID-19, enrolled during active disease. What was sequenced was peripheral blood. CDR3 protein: CASSLPGRPRLPSGANVLTF. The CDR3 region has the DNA TGTGCCAGCAGTTTGCCAGGGCGCCCTCGTCTGCCCTCTGGGGCCAACGTCCTGACTTTC.